This T cell receptor (beta chain) is from a study of blood T cell repertoires in COVID-19. The table came from immunoSEQ multiplex PCR; TCRdb's copy has only in-frame clones and leaves some out. Among about 130,000 clones, approximately 74% were seen once, and the ten largest hold around 1.8%. Germline V gene data show CDR1 as SGHRS and CDR2 as YFSETQ. The CDR3 extends over 15 amino acids. V was clipped by 2 bases and J by 0 bases, with 6 bases between them. This clone was seen more than once but under ten times. The rearrangement links TRBV5-1 to TRBJ2-6, with D uncertain. The specimen was peripheral blood. The clonotype comes from an older woman with acute or convalescent COVID-19. The CDR3 loop reads CASSFLSSGANVLTF. CDR3 DNA: TGCGCCAGCAGCTTTCTCTCCTCTGGGGCCAACGTCCTGACTTTC.